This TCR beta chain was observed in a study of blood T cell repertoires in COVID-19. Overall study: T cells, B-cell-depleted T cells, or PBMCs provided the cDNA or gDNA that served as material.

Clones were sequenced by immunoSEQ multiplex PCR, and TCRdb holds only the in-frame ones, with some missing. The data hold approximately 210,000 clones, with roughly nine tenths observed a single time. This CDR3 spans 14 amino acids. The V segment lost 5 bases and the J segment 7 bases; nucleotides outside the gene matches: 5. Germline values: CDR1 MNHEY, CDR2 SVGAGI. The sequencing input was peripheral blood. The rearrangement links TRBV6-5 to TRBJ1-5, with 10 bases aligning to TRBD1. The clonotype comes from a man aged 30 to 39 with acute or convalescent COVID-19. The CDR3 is CASSQGQGTQPQHF. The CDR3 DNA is TGTGCCAGCAGTCAGGGACAGGGGACCCAGCCCCAGCATTTT.